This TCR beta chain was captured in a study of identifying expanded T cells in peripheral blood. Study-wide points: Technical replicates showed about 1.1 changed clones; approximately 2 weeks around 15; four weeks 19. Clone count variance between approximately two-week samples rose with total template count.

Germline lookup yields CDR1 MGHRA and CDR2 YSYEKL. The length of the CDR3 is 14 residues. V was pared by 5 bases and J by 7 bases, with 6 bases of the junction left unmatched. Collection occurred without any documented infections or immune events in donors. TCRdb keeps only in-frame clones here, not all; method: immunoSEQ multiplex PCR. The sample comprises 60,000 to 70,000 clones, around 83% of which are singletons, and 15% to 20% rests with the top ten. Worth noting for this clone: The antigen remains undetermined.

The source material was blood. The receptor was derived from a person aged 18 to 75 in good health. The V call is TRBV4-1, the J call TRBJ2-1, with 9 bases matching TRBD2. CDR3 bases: TGCGCCAGCAGCTCCGGGACTAGCCCGAATGAGCAGTTCTTC. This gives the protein CASSSGTSPNEQFF.